This TCR beta chain was recorded in a study of blood T cell repertoires in COVID-19. Study-wide context: Samples representing acute and convalescent COVID-19 were sourced from the United States, Italy and Spain. Nucleic acid was either cDNA or gDNA, and it came from T cells, B-cell-depleted T cells, or PBMCs.

The CDR3 extends over 16 amino acids. CDR1 and CDR2 (germline): LGHDT, YNNKEL (reference sequence). V trimming: 0 bases; J trimming: 5 bases; junction bases outside the gene matches: 7. Per the authors' pipeline: Reference gene primer amplification gave estimated nucleated cell counts. The assay was immunoSEQ multiplex PCR, and TCRdb's table has in-frame clones only and misses some. V, J and clone size are those of that table, while D and trimming were read from the DNA. The table lists roughly 130,000 clones, just under 85% of them singletons, with about a sixth in the top ten. This receptor was identified in a woman between 50 and 59 years old with acute or convalescent COVID-19. The J gene is TRBJ2-3, the V gene TRBV3-1 (or the pseudogene TRBV3-2); 8 bases fit TRBD2. The sequencing sample was made of peripheral blood. The chain's CDR3 is CASSQDVGGAGDTQYF. CDR3 bases: TGTGCCAGCAGCCAAGATGTCGGGGGGGCGGGAGATACGCAGTATTTT.